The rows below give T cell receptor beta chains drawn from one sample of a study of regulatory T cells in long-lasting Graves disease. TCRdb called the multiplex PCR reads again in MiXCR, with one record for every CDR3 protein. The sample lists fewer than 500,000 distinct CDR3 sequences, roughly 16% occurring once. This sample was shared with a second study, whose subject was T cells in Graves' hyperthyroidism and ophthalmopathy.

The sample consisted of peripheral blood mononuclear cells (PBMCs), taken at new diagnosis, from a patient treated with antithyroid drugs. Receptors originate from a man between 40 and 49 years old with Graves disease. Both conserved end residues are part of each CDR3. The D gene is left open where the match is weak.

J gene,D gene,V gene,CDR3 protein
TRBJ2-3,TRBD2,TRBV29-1,CSVVVAGSTDTQYF
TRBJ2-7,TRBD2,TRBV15,CATSKPGGYEQYF
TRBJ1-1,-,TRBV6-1,CASSLSRSLNTEAFF
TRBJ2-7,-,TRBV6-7,CASNGTGRPYEQYF
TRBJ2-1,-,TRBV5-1,CASSLEGNYNEQFF
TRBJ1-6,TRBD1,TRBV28,CASTPDRGGFNSPLHF
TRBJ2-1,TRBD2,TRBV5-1,CASSLRTSGRASYNEQFF
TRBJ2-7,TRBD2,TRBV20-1,CSAPPSGSYEQYF
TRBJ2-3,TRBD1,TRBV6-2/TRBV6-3,CASRRQGWGTDTQYF
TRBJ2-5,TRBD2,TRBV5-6,CASSSLASGGETQYF
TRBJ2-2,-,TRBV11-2,CASSLVMGGTGELFF
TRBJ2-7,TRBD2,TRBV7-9,CASSLFTSGRYEQYF
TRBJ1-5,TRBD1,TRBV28,CASSSGQARQPQHF
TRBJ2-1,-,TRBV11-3,CASSSRGGGEQFF